The entry that follows covers one T cell receptor (beta chain) sequence. Its specificity is not known. This sample stems from a study of graft-versus-host responses after intestinal transplantation. Study overall: Among the recipients, all got anti-thymocyte globulin induction and then tacrolimus and steroids for roughly three years.

Profiling relied on immunoSEQ multiplex PCR, and the TCRdb table lists in-frame clones only, not all of them. The table has tens of thousands of clones, just under 95% seen once; the top ten hold over 0.4%. Study observations and caveats: Graft-donor T cell macrochimerism in patients accompanied high graft-versus-host to host-versus-graft clonal ratios in allografts. GvH clones appeared in recipient marrow, some first in ileum or blood.

The germline V and J ends were trimmed by 2 bases and 4 bases, with 8 bases remaining between them. This CDR3 region has 13 residues. CDR1 is MRHNA, CDR2 SNTAGT, per germline. This rearrangement joins TRBV6-4 to TRBJ1-2; possibly TRBD1 for D (5 bases). The sequencing used unstimulated CD8+ T cells sorted from spleen or lymph node cells, collected before intestinal transplant. This receptor was identified in a human donor who received an intestinal transplant. In nucleotides, the CDR3 is TGTGCCAGCAGTGACGGGGGAGGCTATGGCTACACCTTC. This sequence encodes CASSDGGGYGYTF.